This T cell receptor (beta chain) was observed in a study of blood T cells in healthy people across ages. Study conclusions and caveats: Samples with more naive T cells showed higher observed beta diversity.

The length of the CDR3 is 14 residues. The V end lost 7 bases, the J end lost 6 bases, and 18 bases lay between the germline ends. The germline gives CDR1 MNHEY, CDR2 SVGEGT. It was with a sample-barcoded 5' primer and a J-beta primer mix that a second PCR of roughly 7 to 11 cycles was run. A template-switch adaptor with 12 random nucleotides tagged each cDNA molecule. Individual samples furnished no less than 3 million CDR3-containing paired-end reads apiece. TCRdb passed the 5' RACE reads through MiXCR, listing each CDR3 protein once. The sample shows about 1,400,000 distinct CDR3 sequences, roughly 60% of them seen only once. As to this clonotype: Its matching antigen is unknown.

V and J are TRBV6-2 or TRBV6-3 and TRBJ1-2; no firm D call. The sample comprised blood. The receptor was isolated from a man aged 18 to 30 in good health. Here the CDR3 DNA reads TGTGCCAGCACCCCACAGTTACGGCGAAATGGCTACACCTTC. Translation gives CASTPQLRRNGYTF.